This T cell receptor (beta chain) derives from a study of blood T cell repertoires in COVID-19. Study summary: The cDNA or gDNA used as material had been derived from T cells, B-cell-depleted T cells, or PBMCs.

The protocol was immunoSEQ multiplex PCR, while the TCRdb copy is restricted to in-frame clones and leaves out a portion. The table includes about 110,000 clones, 65% to 90% detected once. J lost 2 bases, V lost 7 bases, and 9 bases had no gene match. Looked up from germline, CDR1 is MDHEN and CDR2 is SYDVKM. The CDR3 runs 16 residues. The clonotype comes from an elderly woman with active or convalescent COVID-19. The material sequenced was peripheral blood. The chain links TRBV28 to TRBJ1-5, with TRBD1 identical over 9 bases. CDR3 sequence: CASTSLDRGGNQPQHF. DNA of the CDR3: TGTGCCAGCACCTCACTAGACAGGGGGGGCAATCAGCCCCAGCATTTT.